This TCR beta chain was obtained from a study of shared clonotypes between healthy human individuals. The assay was immunoSEQ multiplex PCR, and TCRdb's table has in-frame clones only and misses some. The table has roughly 2.1 million clones, just over 90% seen once. Naive CD8 cells lacked CD45RO, underwent positive selection for CCR7 and left out terminally differentiated effector memory CD45RA+ cells. The CDR3 sequence is 15 residues long. V lost 3 bases to trimming and J lost 6 bases, with 17 bases between them. Germline CDR1 is LGHNA and CDR2 is YSLEER. Sequencing used naive CD8+ T cells from PBMCs. This receptor was taken from a man aged 18 to 29 in good health. Some clones in this sample may be carry-over from other donors' samples. J is TRBJ1-2 and V is TRBV4-3; tentatively, D is TRBD1 (6 bases). CDR3 region: CASSQGSGGADGYTF. CDR3 nucleotide sequence: TGCGCCAGCAGCCAGGGGTCGGGGGGGGCTGATGGCTACACCTTC.